These 20 T cell receptor beta chains share one sample of origin, sequenced in a study of immune cell composition in non-small cell lung cancer. Using immunoSEQ multiplex PCR, the repertoire was profiled, and TCRdb retains in-frame clones only, with some absent. The repertoire includes approximately 5,000 clones, around 64% of them detected once, and about 10% sits in the top ten. Sequenced: lung tumor tissue. Source of these receptors: a human donor with non-small cell lung cancer.

This clone was found a few times. The rearrangement links TRBV28 to TRBJ2-3; TRBD2 aligns across 11 bases. V gave up 5 bases and J gave up 4 bases; unmatched junction bases: 8. Germline CDR1 reads MDHEN; CDR2 reads SYDVKM. The CDR3 length is 16 residues. The CDR3 loop is CASSLRLAGLSDTQYF. CDR3 in DNA: TGTGCCAGCAGTCTCAGACTAGCGGGATTGTCAGATACGCAGTATTTT.

The chain carries TRBV18 and TRBJ2-2, with 10 bases aligning to TRBD2. The length of the CDR3 is 16 residues. Trimming cost V 3 bases and J 7 bases; bases outside gene matches: 8. Looked up from germline, CDR1 is KGHSH and CDR2 is LQKENI. The CDR3 DNA is TGTGCCAGCTCACCGGTCCTAGCGGGAGCGGGCGGGGAGCTGTTTTTT. This encodes CASSPVLAGAGGELFF.

This sequence joins TRBV4-3 and TRBJ2-1; 14 nucleotides match TRBD2. The germline V gene encodes CDR1 LGHNA and CDR2 YSLEER. With 0 bases clipped from V and 9 bases from J, the junction kept 10 bases outside the gene matches. CDR3 length: 18 amino acids. This CDR3 is CASSQDRVGTSGSSEQFF. The CDR3 coding sequence is TGCGCCAGCAGCCAAGATCGAGTAGGGACTAGCGGGAGCAGTGAGCAGTTCTTC.

CDR3 sequence: CASSYGTRGHEQFF. In DNA, the CDR3 is TGTGCCAGCAGCTACGGGACTAGGGGTCATGAGCAGTTCTTC. The V and J genes are TRBV5-4 and TRBJ2-1; 8 nucleotides agree with TRBD2. The CDR3 has 14 amino acids. Losses at the gene ends were 3 bases for V and 8 bases for J; bases not matched to a gene: 7. The V gene's germline CDR1 is SGHNT and CDR2 YYREEE (reference sequence).

The chain links TRBV18 to TRBJ1-4, with 9 bases identical to TRBD1. Germline assignment: CDR1 KGHSH and CDR2 LQKENI. J lost 8 bases, V lost 6 bases, and 7 bases had no gene match. This CDR3 is 14 amino acids long. CDR3 in DNA: TGTGCCAGCTCCGGGGGACAGGGAAACGAAAAACTGTTTTTT. Its protein is CASSGGQGNEKLFF. Supplemented by reference TRBV18 and TRBJ1-4, the full variable domain reads NAGVMQNPRHLVRRRGQEARLRCSPMKGHSHVYWYRQLPEEGLKFMVYLQKENIIDESGMPKERFSAEFPKEGPSILRIQQVVRGDSAAYFCASSGGQGNEKLFFGSGTQLSVL.

This clone appeared a few times. The J gene is TRBJ1-2, the V gene TRBV4-2; no clear D gene. CDR3 length: 15 residues. From germline, CDR1 is LGHNA and CDR2 YNFKEQ. V was trimmed by 3 bases and J by 1 base, leaving 12 bases between them. The CDR3 DNA sequence: TGTGCCAGCAGCCAGGCCGGGTCTGATAACTATGGCTACACCTTC. Protein sequence: CASSQAGSDNYGYTF.

The chain couples TRBV5-1 to TRBJ1-4; TRBD1 agrees at 8 bases. Trimming took 4 bases from V and 7 from J; bases not matched to a gene: 6. The CDR3 spans 14 residues. The germline CDR1 and CDR2 sequences are SGHRS and YFSETQ. CDR3 nucleotides: TGCGCCAGCAGCCTACAGGGGGATGCTGAAAAACTGTTTTTT. Amino acids: CASSLQGDAEKLFF.

This sequence joins TRBV13 and TRBJ2-4; 9 nucleotides match TRBD1. This CDR3 comprises 17 residues. Losses at the gene ends were 5 bases for V and 3 bases for J; bases not matched to a gene: 11. Germline V gene lookup returns CDR1 PRHDT and CDR2 FYEKMQ (reference sequence). The DNA of the CDR3 is TGTGCCAGCAGCAACGAAGCCGGGACAGGGAACAAAAACATTCAGTACTTC. Amino acids: CASSNEAGTGNKNIQYF.

The rearrangement uses TRBV5-1 and TRBJ2-2; 7 positions agree with TRBD2. V shed 4 bases, J shed 4 bases, and the junction held 7 bases outside the gene matches. The CDR3 is made up of 15 amino acids. Looked up from germline, CDR1 is SGHRS and CDR2 is YFSETQ. Here the CDR3 reads CASSNTGTTTGELFF. The CDR3 DNA reads TGCGCCAGCAGCAACACCGGGACTACCACCGGGGAGCTGTTTTTT.

The chain is built from TRBV14 and TRBJ1-3; 7 nucleotides line up with TRBD1. V lost 4 bases to trimming and J lost 0 bases; unmatched junction nucleotides: 6. Germline CDR1 and CDR2: SGHDN and FVKESK. The CDR3 contains 16 residues. The CDR3 sequence is CASSRRTGSSGNTIYF. The CDR3 coding sequence is TGTGCCAGCAGCCGCCGGACAGGTAGCTCTGGAAACACCATATATTTT.

The V call is TRBV5-5, the J call TRBJ1-1; D unclear. The V gene's germline CDR1 is SGHKS and CDR2 YYEKEE (reference sequence). Trimming cost V 2 bases and J 1 base, with 15 bases left between them. The CDR3 consists of 16 residues. The CDR3 spells CASSFRVARKNTEAFF. CDR3 nucleotide sequence: TGTGCCAGCAGCTTTCGGGTCGCCCGAAAGAACACTGAAGCTTTCTTT.

The J gene is TRBJ2-1, the V gene TRBV4-3; perhaps TRBD2 as D (5 bases). Deletions cut 5 bases from V and 4 bases from J, with 9 bases between. The CDR3 has 13 amino acids. Germline CDR1 reads LGHNA; CDR2 reads YSLEER. CDR3 bases: TGCGCCAGCAGCTTAGGACTTTACAATGAGCAGTTCTTC. Encoded protein: CASSLGLYNEQFF.

The rearrangement uses TRBV6-1 and TRBJ1-1; 7 positions match TRBD1. V lost 6 bases and J lost 11; bases outside the gene matches: 15. Looked up from germline, CDR1 is MNHNS and CDR2 is SASEGT. The CDR3 runs to 14 residues. CDR3 loop: CASSLGGLTGKAFF. The CDR3 nucleotides read TGTGCCAGCAGCCTAGGGGGATTGACAGGGAAGGCTTTCTTT.

The chain recombines TRBV7-9 with TRBJ2-3, with 8 nucleotides matching TRBD2. Trimming took 5 bases from V and 4 from J; bases not matched to a gene: 5. Germline V CDR1 and CDR2: SEHNR, FQNEAQ (reference sequence). The CDR3 contains 14 residues. In DNA, the CDR3 is TGTGCCAGCAGCCCAAGGACTAGCCCAGATACGCAGTATTTT. Its translation: CASSPRTSPDTQYF.

V usage is TRBV21-1 and J usage is TRBJ2-7; TRBD1 is taken as the D call from the table, unchecked against the DNA. TRBV21-1 is tagged as a pseudogene. The length of the CDR3 is 15 residues. The CDR3: CASSKALGQNYEQYF. CDR3 nucleotide sequence: TGTGCCAGCAGCAAAGCGCTGGGACAAAACTACGAGCAGTACTTC.

J is TRBJ1-1 and V is TRBV5-1; D possibly corresponds to TRBD1 (6 bases). The V gene's germline CDR1 is SGHRS and CDR2 YFSETQ. The V end was cut by 10 bases, the J end by 4 bases, with 20 bases between. The CDR3 extends over 14 amino acids. In nucleotides, the CDR3 is TGCGCCGGATCGACAGGAGTAGGTGGCACTGAAGCTTTCTTT. It is translated as CAGSTGVGGTEAFF.

This clone appeared a few times. The rearrangement joins TRBV5-5 to TRBJ2-7; D unresolved. The CDR3 totals 19 residues. The germline CDR1 and CDR2 sequences are SGHKS and YYEKEE (reference sequence). The V end was cut by 2 bases, the J end by 2 bases, with 26 bases between. The chain's CDR3 is CASSFSRVGQTPYPYEQYF. The CDR3 DNA reads as TGTGCCAGCAGCTTCTCTAGAGTTGGTCAAACACCCTACCCCTACGAGCAGTACTTC.

V is TRBV25-1 and J is TRBJ2-3; 14 positions match TRBD2. The CDR3 has 18 residues. CDR1 and CDR2 from the germline V gene are MGHDK and SYGVNS. The V gene end was trimmed by 3 bases and the J gene end by 0 bases; junction bases not matched to a gene: 5. The CDR3 nucleotides are TGTGCCAGCAGTGACCAGACTAGCGGGAGGGCGAGCACAGATACGCAGTATTTT. Protein product: CASSDQTSGRASTDTQYF.

The sample holds a few counts of this clone. CDR3 loop: CASSLWATEAFF. The CDR3 bases are TGTGCCAGCAGCTTGTGGGCAACTGAAGCTTTCTTT. The chain has TRBV7-6 and TRBJ1-1, with D unresolved. The germline CDR1 and CDR2 sequences are SGHVS and FNYEAQ. The V and J ends lost 3 bases and 5 bases respectively, with 7 bases between them. The CDR3 runs to 12 residues.

The genes are TRBV11-2 and TRBJ2-3, with 8 bases aligning to TRBD2. The CDR3 runs to 16 residues. CDR1 is SGHAT and CDR2 is FQNNGV in the germline V gene. V lost 4 bases and J lost 5; bases outside the gene matches: 11. CDR3 in amino acids: CASSSAISGSIDTQYF. CDR3 nucleotides: TGTGCCAGCAGCTCTGCGATCAGCGGGAGTATAGATACGCAGTATTTT.